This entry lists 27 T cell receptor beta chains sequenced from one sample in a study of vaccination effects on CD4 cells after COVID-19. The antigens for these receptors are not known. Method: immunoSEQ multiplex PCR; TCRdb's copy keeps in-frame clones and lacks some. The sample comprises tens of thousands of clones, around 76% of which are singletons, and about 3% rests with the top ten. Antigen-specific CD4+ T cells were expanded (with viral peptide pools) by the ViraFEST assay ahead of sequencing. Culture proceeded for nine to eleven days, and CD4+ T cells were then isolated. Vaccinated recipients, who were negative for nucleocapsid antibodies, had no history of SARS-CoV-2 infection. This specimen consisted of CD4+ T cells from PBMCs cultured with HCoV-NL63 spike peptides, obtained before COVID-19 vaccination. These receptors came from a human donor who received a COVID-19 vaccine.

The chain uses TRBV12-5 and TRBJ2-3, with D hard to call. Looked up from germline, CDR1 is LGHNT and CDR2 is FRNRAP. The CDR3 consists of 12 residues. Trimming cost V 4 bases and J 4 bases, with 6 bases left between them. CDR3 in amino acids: CASGSVADTQYF. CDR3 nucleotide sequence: TGTGCTAGTGGTTCGGTGGCAGATACGCAGTATTTT.

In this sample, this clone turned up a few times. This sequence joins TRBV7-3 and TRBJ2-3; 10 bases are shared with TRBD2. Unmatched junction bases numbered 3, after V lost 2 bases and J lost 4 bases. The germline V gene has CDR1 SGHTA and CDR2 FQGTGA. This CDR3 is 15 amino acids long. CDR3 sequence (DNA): TGTGCCAGCAGCTTAGGCCTAGCGGGGGCAGATACGCAGTATTTT. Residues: CASSLGLAGADTQYF.

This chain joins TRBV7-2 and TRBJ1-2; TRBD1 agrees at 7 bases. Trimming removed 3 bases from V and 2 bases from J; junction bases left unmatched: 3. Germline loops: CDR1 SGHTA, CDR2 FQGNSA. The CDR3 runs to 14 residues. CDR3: CASSLRGQNYGYTF. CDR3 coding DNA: TGTGCCAGCAGCTTGAGGGGACAGAACTATGGCTACACCTTC.

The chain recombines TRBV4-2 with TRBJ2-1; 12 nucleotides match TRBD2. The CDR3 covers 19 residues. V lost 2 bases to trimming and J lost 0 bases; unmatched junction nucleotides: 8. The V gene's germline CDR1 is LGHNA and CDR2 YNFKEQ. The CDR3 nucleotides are TGTGCCAGCAGCCAACGACTAGCGGGGGCCTCTAGCTCCTACAATGAGCAGTTCTTC. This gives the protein CASSQRLAGASSSYNEQFF.

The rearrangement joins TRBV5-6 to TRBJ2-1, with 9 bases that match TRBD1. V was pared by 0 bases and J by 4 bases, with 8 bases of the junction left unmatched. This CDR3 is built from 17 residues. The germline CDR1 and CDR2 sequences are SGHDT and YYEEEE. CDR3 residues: CASSLVGQGLTYNEQFF. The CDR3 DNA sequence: TGTGCCAGCAGCTTGGTAGGACAGGGGCTTACTTACAATGAGCAGTTCTTC.

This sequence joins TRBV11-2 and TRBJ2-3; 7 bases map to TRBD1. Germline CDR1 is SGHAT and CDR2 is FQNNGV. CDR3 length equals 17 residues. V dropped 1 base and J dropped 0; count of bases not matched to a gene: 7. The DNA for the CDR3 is TGTGCCAGCAGCTTAGTAGGTGGGACAGCTAGCACAGATACGCAGTATTTT. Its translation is CASSLVGGTASTDTQYF.

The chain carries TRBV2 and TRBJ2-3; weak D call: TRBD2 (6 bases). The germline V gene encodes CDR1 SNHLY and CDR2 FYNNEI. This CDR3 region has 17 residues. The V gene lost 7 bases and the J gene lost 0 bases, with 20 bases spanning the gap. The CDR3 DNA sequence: TGTGCCAGCACGAACACCCCCGGGGGACCTAGCACAGATACGCAGTATTTT. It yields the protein CASTNTPGGPSTDTQYF.

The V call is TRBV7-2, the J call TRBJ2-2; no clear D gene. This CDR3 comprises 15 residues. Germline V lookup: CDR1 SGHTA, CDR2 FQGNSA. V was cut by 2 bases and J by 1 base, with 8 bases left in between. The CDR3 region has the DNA TGTGCCAGCAGCTTAATGGGAAGGAACACCGGGGAGCTGTTTTTT. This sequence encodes CASSLMGRNTGELFF.

The CDR3 sequence is CASSPGDGYGYTF. CDR3 bases: TGTGCCAGCAGTCCTGGGGATGGCTATGGCTACACCTTC. This sequence joins TRBV27 and TRBJ1-2; D is ambiguous. V was clipped by 5 bases and J by 4 bases, with 11 bases between them. The CDR3 runs to 13 residues. Germline CDR1 is MNHEY and CDR2 is SMNVEV (reference sequence).

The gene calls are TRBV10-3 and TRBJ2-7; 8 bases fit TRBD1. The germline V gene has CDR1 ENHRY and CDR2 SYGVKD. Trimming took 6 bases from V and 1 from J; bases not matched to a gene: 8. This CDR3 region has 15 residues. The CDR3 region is CAISPGTGNSYEQYV. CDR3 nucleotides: TGTGCCATCAGCCCAGGGACAGGAAATTCCTACGAGCAGTACGTC.

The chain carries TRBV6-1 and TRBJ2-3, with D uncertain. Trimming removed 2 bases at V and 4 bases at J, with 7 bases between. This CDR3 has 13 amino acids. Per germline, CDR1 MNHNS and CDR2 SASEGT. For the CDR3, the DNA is TGTGCCAGCAGTGAATACGTGCCAGATACGCAGTATTTT. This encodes CASSEYVPDTQYF.

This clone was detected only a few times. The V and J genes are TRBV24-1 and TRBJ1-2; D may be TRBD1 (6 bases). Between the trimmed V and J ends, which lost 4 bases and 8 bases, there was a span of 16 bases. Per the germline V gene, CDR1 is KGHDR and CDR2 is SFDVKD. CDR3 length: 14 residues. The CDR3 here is CATSEPGTPGGYTF. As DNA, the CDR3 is TGTGCCACCAGTGAACCCGGGACACCGGGGGGCTACACCTTC.

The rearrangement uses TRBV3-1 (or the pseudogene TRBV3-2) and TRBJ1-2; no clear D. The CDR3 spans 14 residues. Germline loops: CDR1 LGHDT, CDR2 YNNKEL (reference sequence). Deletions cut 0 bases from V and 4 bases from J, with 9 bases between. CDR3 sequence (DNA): TGTGCCAGCAGCCAAGATCGAGGAATCTATGGCTACACCTTC. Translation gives CASSQDRGIYGYTF.

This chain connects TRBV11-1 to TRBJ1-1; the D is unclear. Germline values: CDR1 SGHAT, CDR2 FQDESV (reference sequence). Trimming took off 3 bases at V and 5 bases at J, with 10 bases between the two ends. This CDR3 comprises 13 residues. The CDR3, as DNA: TGTGCCAGCAGCTTCGGAGGGAAGACTGAAGCTTTCTTT. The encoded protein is CASSFGGKTEAFF.

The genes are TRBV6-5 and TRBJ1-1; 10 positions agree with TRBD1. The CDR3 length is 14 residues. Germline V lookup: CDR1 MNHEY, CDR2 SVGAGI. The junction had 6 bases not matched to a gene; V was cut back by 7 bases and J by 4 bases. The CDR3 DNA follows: TGTGCCAGCATTCGGACAGGGGGGCTCACTGAAGCTTTCTTT. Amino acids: CASIRTGGLTEAFF.

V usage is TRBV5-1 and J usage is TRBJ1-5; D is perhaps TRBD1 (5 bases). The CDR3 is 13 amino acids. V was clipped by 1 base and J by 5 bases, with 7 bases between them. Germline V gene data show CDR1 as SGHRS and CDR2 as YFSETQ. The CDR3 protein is CASSLIGDQPQHF. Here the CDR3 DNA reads TGCGCCAGCAGCTTGATAGGGGATCAGCCCCAGCATTTT.

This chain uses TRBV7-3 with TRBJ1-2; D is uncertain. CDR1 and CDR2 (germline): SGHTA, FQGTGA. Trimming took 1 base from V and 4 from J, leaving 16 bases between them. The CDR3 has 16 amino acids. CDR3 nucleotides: TGTGCCAGCAGCTTAAGTACGTTCGGGTTCGCCTATGGCTACACCTTC. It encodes CASSLSTFGFAYGYTF.

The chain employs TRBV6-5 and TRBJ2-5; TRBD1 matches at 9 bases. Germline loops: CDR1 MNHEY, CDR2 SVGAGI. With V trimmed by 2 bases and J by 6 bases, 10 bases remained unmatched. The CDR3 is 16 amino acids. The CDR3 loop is CASSYDFRDRAKTQYF. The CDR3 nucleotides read TGTGCCAGCAGTTACGATTTCAGGGACAGGGCGAAGACCCAGTACTTC.

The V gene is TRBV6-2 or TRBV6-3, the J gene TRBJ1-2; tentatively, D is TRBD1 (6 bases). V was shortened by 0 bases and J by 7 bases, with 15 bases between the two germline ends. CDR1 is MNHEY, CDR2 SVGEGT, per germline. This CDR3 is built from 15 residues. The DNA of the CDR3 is TGTGCCAGCAGTTACTCTTTCGGACAGATGGCTGGCTACACCTTC. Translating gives CASSYSFGQMAGYTF.

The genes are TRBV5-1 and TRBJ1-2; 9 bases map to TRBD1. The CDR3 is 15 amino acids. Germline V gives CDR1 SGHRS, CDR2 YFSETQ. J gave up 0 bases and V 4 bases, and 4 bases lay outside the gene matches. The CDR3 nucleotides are TGCGCCAGCAGCCAGGGACAGGGAGCTAACTATGGCTACACCTTC. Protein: CASSQGQGANYGYTF.

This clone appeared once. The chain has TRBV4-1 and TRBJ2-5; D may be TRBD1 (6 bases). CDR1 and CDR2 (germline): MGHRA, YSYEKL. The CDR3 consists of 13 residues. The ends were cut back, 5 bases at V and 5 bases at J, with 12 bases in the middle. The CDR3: CASSFPGAETQYF. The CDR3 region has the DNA TGCGCCAGCAGCTTCCCAGGGGCGGAGACCCAGTACTTC.

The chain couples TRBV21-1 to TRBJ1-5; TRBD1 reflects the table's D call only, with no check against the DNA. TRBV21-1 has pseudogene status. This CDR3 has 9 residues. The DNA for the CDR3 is TGTGCCAGACACCAGCCCCAGCATTTT. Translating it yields CARHQPQHF.

The CDR3: CASSLAITAGNSPLHF. CDR3 DNA: TGCGCCAGCAGCTTGGCCATTACGGCAGGGAATTCACCCCTCCACTTT. The chain uses TRBV5-1 and TRBJ1-6; D is possibly TRBD1 (5 bases). In germline, CDR1 is SGHRS, CDR2 YFSETQ. This CDR3 has 16 residues. V lost 0 bases, J lost 7 bases, and 14 bases lay in between.

DNA of the CDR3: TGTGCCAGCAGTTTGGAGAAAAGCTCCTACAATGAGCAGTTCTTC. It is translated as CASSLEKSSYNEQFF. The chain uses TRBV6-5 and TRBJ2-1, with D uncertain. The CDR3 length is 15 residues. Germline loops: CDR1 MNHEY, CDR2 SVGAGI. Trimming left V 4 bases short and J 0 bases short, with 10 bases between.

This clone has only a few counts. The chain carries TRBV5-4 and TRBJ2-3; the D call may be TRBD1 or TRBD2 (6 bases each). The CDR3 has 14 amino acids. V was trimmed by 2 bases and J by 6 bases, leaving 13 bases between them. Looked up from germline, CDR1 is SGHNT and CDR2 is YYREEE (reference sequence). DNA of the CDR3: TGTGCCAGCAGCTTTAGTGGGGGGCGGGATACGCAGTATTTT. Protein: CASSFSGGRDTQYF.

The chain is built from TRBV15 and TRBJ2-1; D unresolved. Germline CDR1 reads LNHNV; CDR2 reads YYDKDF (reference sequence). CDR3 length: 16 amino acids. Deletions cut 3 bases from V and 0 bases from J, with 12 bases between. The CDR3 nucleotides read TGTGCCACCAGCAGGGCCAGGCCGAGCTCCTACAATGAGCAGTTCTTC. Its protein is CATSRARPSSYNEQFF.

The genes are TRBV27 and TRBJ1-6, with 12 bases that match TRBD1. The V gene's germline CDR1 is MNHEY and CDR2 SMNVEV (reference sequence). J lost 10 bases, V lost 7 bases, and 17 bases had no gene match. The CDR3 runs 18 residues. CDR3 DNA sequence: TGTGCCAGCACTCGAGCCACCTTTTGGGACAGGGGGCTATCACCCCTCCACTTT. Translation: CASTRATFWDRGLSPLHF.